This is a list of T cell receptor beta chains from one sample in a study of T cell responses to AZD1222 COVID-19 vaccine. Measured with immunoSEQ multiplex PCR; TCRdb has only the in-frame clones, and not every one. The table includes more than 100,000 clones, 90% detected once. Sequencing was performed on peripheral blood, taken on day 0 of AZD1222 vaccination. The receptors were gathered from an adult in good health. Each CDR3 is given with its conserved first and last residue. A D gene is named only where the DNA matches it firmly. Some rows have no size entry. The others give once, few or many, or a class for an expanded clone.

- - TRBJ2-2 TRBV2 CASSERGQKATGELFF TGTGCCAGCAGTGAAAGAGGACAGAAGGCCACCGGGGAGCTGTTTTTT
- - TRBJ1-6 TRBV19 CASSIVSGFWSPLHF TGTGCCAGTAGTATAGTGAGCGGGTTTTGGTCACCCCTCCACTTT
once TRBD1 TRBJ2-2 TRBV23-1 CASSQCRGRTGELFF TGCGCCAGCAGTCAATGTAGGGGGCGGACCGGGGAGCTGTTTTTT
- - TRBJ1-1 TRBV5-1 CASSSVPQGLLSNTEAFF TGCGCCAGCAGCTCCGTCCCCCAGGGACTCCTATCGAACACTGAAGCTTTCTTT
- - TRBJ2-7 TRBV5-5 CASSRSDLAYEQYF TGTGCCAGCAGCCGATCGGACTTAGCCTACGAGCAGTACTTC
- - TRBJ2-1 TRBV6-5 CASSLGGVYNEQFF TGTGCCAGCAGTTTAGGGGGAGTGTACAATGAGCAGTTCTTC
- - TRBJ1-2 TRBV3-1/TRBV3-2 CASSQDQAGRGYTF TGTGCCAGCAGCCAAGATCAGGCAGGGAGAGGCTACACCTTC
once - TRBJ1-3 TRBV21-1 CASSTQGRNTIYF TGTGCCAGCAGCACACAGGGAAGAAACACCATATATTTT
- - TRBJ1-2 TRBV12-3/TRBV12-4 CASSTNRVGYTF TGTGCCAGCAGTACCAACAGGGTCGGCTACACCTTC
- TRBD1 TRBJ1-2 TRBV9 CASSTPTGVDGYTF TGTGCCAGCAGCACCCCGACAGGGGTTGATGGCTACACCTTC
- - TRBJ1-3 TRBV9 CASSVTSPALSGNTIYF TGTGCCAGCAGCGTCACCTCCCCGGCCCTCTCTGGAAACACCATATATTTT
- TRBD1 TRBJ1-4 TRBV7-9 CASSLGDRDNEKLFF TGTGCCAGCAGCTTGGGGGACAGAGATAATGAAAAACTGTTTTTT
- - TRBJ2-5 TRBV6-5 CASRTGPLEETQYF TGTGCCAGCAGGACCGGGCCATTAGAAGAGACCCAGTACTTC
- - TRBJ1-2 TRBV2 CASNLEGGNYGYTF TGTGCCAGCAATCTAGAGGGGGGGAACTATGGCTACACCTTC
- TRBD2 TRBJ2-1 TRBV6-2/TRBV6-3 CASSIGVSGTSGRHEQFF TGTGCCAGCAGTATAGGGGTCTCCGGGACTAGCGGGAGGCATGAGCAGTTCTTC
- - TRBJ1-2 TRBV7-8 CASSLLGTANYGYTF TGTGCCAGCAGCTTACTCGGGACGGCTAACTATGGCTACACCTTC
- TRBD1 TRBJ1-2 TRBV2 CASSQQGDYGYTF TGTGCCAGCAGTCAACAGGGGGACTATGGCTACACCTTC
- - TRBJ1-2 TRBV30 CAWRLKGTEVGYTF TGTGCCTGGAGACTGAAAGGGACCGAGGTCGGCTACACCTTC
- - TRBJ1-5 TRBV5-6 CASSFSGTNQPQHF TGTGCCAGCAGCTTTTCTGGGACCAATCAGCCCCAGCATTTT
many - TRBJ1-2 TRBV11-1 CASGYPVPNYGYTF TGTGCCAGCGGCTACCCAGTACCTAACTATGGCTACACCTTC
- - TRBJ1-1 TRBV6-1 CASSELVNSEAFF TGTGCCAGCAGTGAATTAGTCAATTCTGAAGCTTTCTTT
- TRBD2 TRBJ2-1 TRBV24-1 CATSDDTSGRAWGNNEQFF TGTGCCACCAGTGATGATACTAGCGGGAGGGCCTGGGGGAACAATGAGCAGTTCTTC
- - TRBJ1-1 TRBV10-3 CAISESGSPEAFF TGTGCCATCAGTGAGTCTGGGAGCCCTGAAGCTTTCTTT
- TRBD2 TRBJ2-1 TRBV25-1 CASSEIRPSGIYNEQFF TGTGCCAGCAGTGAAATTCGGCCTAGCGGGATCTACAATGAGCAGTTCTTC
- - TRBJ1-3 TRBV7-2 CASTSGPLSGNTIYF TGTGCCAGCACCTCCGGGCCGCTTTCTGGAAACACCATATATTTT
- TRBD1 TRBJ1-4 TRBV5-1 CASSQTGDAEKLFF TGCGCCAGCAGCCAGACAGGGGATGCTGAAAAACTGTTTTTT
- TRBD1 TRBJ1-3 TRBV14 CASSQDPGTVSGNTIYF TGTGCCAGCAGCCAAGATCCCGGGACAGTGTCTGGAAACACCATATATTTT
- TRBD1 TRBJ2-7 TRBV7-2 CASSRQPGQGRYEQYF TGTGCCAGCAGCAGACAACCGGGACAGGGGCGCTACGAGCAGTACTTC
- - TRBJ2-5 TRBV6-2/TRBV6-3 CASSWGHAETQYF TGTGCCAGCAGTTGGGGACATGCAGAGACCCAGTACTTC
- TRBD2 TRBJ2-7 TRBV11-1 CASSPGLAGYYEQYF TGTGCCAGCAGCCCCGGACTAGCGGGTTACTACGAGCAGTACTTC
- - TRBJ1-1 TRBV28 CASRFLTGENTEAFF TGTGCCAGCAGATTCCTGACAGGAGAGAACACTGAAGCTTTCTTT
- TRBD1 TRBJ1-4 TRBV5-4 CASSLGDRNEKLFF TGTGCCAGCAGCTTGGGGGACAGGAATGAAAAACTGTTTTTT
- - TRBJ2-7 TRBV3-1/TRBV3-2 CASSQEGKVGSYEQYF TGTGCCAGCAGCCAAGAGGGCAAAGTGGGATCGTACGAGCAGTACTTC
- - TRBJ1-4 TRBV3-1/TRBV3-2 CASSRSPSNEKLFF TGTGCCAGCAGCCGTAGTCCTTCTAATGAAAAACTGTTTTTT
- TRBD1 TRBJ2-2 TRBV7-7 CASSYDRDTGELFF TGTGCTAGCAGCTACGACAGGGACACCGGGGAGCTGTTTTTT
- - TRBJ2-3 TRBV4-3 CASSQDGVGGSTDTQYF TGCGCCAGCAGCCAAGATGGGGTGGGCGGGAGCACAGATACGCAGTATTTT
once - TRBJ2-7 TRBV9 CASSVNGGTYEQYF TGTGCCAGCAGCGTAAACGGGGGAACCTACGAGCAGTACTTC
- TRBD1 TRBJ2-1 TRBV11-1 CASTLGTGSNNEQFF TGTGCCAGCACCTTGGGGACAGGGTCTAACAATGAGCAGTTCTTC
- - TRBJ1-5 TRBV7-9 CASSLVGGAHQPQHF TGTGCCAGCAGCTTAGTGGGGGGGGCGCATCAGCCCCAGCATTTT
- TRBD1 TRBJ1-2 TRBV6-5 CASSPGQGDKYGYTF TGTGCCAGCAGTCCTGGACAGGGGGATAAGTATGGCTACACCTTC
many TRBD2 TRBJ2-7 TRBV5-1 CASSLGGTSGRYEQYF TGCGCCAGCAGCTTGGGCGGGACTAGCGGGAGGTACGAGCAGTACTTC
- TRBD1 TRBJ1-2 TRBV10-2 CASSSGQLLGYTF TGCGCCAGCAGTTCGGGACAGCTTCTTGGCTACACCTTC
- - TRBJ1-4 TRBV7-2 CASSSRPGGTNEKLFF TGTGCCAGCAGCTCCCGGCCTGGCGGAACTAATGAAAAACTGTTTTTT
- TRBD1 TRBJ1-2 TRBV28 CASSLGSYRGGYTF TGTGCCAGCAGTTTAGGAAGTTACAGGGGTGGCTACACCTTC
- - TRBJ2-1 TRBV7-3 CASSPIDGGRNEQFF TGTGCCAGCAGCCCAATAGACGGAGGGAGGAATGAGCAGTTCTTC
- - TRBJ1-5 TRBV3-1/TRBV3-2 CASSQTRINNQPQHF TGTGCCAGCAGCCAAACCCGGATAAACAATCAGCCCCAGCATTTT
- TRBD2 TRBJ2-1 TRBV7-8 CASSLGGRAYNEQFF TGTGCCAGCAGCTTAGGCGGGAGGGCCTACAATGAGCAGTTCTTC
- - TRBJ1-2 TRBV27 CASSLSGRANYGYTF TGTGCCAGCAGTTTATCTGGCAGGGCTAACTATGGCTACACCTTC
- - TRBJ1-1 TRBV12-5 CASGLVVGPSTEAFF TGTGCTAGTGGTTTGGTGGTCGGCCCGAGCACTGAAGCTTTCTTT
few TRBD2 TRBJ2-7 TRBV6-6 CASSYETSVTYEQYF TGTGCCAGCAGTTACGAGACTAGCGTTACCTACGAGCAGTACTTC